Listed here is a single TCR beta chain. These data belong to a study of T cells expressing NK-cell markers. For each CDR3 protein, TCRdb gives one entry from its re-call of the 5' RACE reads, without DNA. The table lists 500,000 to 600,000 distinct CDR3 sequences. Germline CDR1 is DFQATT and CDR2 is SNEGSKA (reference sequence). The CDR3 contains 19 residues. The sequence was collected from a man aged 18 to 35 in good health. Sequencing input: blood T cells: a sorted CD56 or NKG2C T cell subset, CD4+ or CD8+ T cells, or bulk PBMC T cells (not recorded which). The rearrangement links TRBV20-1 to TRBJ2-7; TCRdb outputs TRBD2, but without DNA this stays unchecked. The CDR3 sequence is CSARDLGTSGGTSSYEQYF.